These T cell receptor beta chains were read from a single sample in a study of cytomegalovirus exposure and HLA in healthy donors. Clones were sequenced by immunoSEQ multiplex PCR, and TCRdb holds only the in-frame ones, with some missing. The repertoire holds approximately 190,000 clones, with 87% as singletons. The sequenced sample was PBMCs. The source of these receptors is a boy aged 2 to 10 in good health and CMV-seronegative. Both conserved end residues are part of each CDR3. Fields, in order: clone size, J gene, D gene, V gene, CDR3 protein, CDR3 DNA. D genes are given only for firm matches. Rows give clone size only sometimes, using once, few, many, or a class for an expanded clone.

- TRBJ2-7 - TRBV6-6 CASSYDWDTGYEQYF TGTGCCAGCAGTTATGATTGGGACACCGGCTACGAGCAGTACTTC
- TRBJ2-2 TRBD2 TRBV7-3 CASSPGLSNTGELFF TGTGCCAGCAGCCCGGGACTATCGAACACCGGGGAGCTGTTTTTT
- TRBJ2-7 - TRBV5-1 CASSLRTDSYEQYF TGCGCCAGCAGCTTAAGGACTGACTCCTACGAGCAGTACTTC
- TRBJ2-4 - TRBV11-2 CASRGLRGVKNIQYF TGTGCCAGCAGGGGCTTAAGGGGTGTTAAAAACATTCAGTACTTC
- TRBJ2-7 TRBD2 TRBV2 CASVGGGEQYF TGTGCCAGCGTGGGCGGGGGCGAGCAGTACTTC
- TRBJ1-1 - TRBV7-9 CASSLDMRAEAFF TGTGCCAGCAGCTTAGACATGCGGGCTGAAGCTTTCTTT
- TRBJ1-2 - TRBV9 CASSVDGREVGYTF TGTGCCAGCAGCGTAGATGGAAGGGAGGTTGGCTACACCTTC
- TRBJ1-2 TRBD1 TRBV7-9 CASSFRQGARVDGYTF TGTGCCAGCAGCTTCCGACAGGGGGCGCGAGTCGATGGCTACACCTTC
- TRBJ2-6 - TRBV14 CASSLGANRAGANVLTF TGTGCCAGCAGCCTCGGAGCCAACAGGGCTGGGGCCAACGTCCTGACTTTC
- TRBJ1-5 TRBD1 TRBV6-5 CASSGTASNQPQHF TGTGCCAGCAGTGGGACAGCAAGCAATCAGCCCCAGCATTTT
- TRBJ1-5 - TRBV19 CASSGETANQPQHF TGTGCCAGTAGTGGAGAGACAGCCAATCAGCCTCAGCATTTT
- TRBJ1-2 - TRBV7-9 CSSSSSPTGSNYGYTF TGTTCCAGCAGCTCCTCCCCGACGGGGTCTAACTATGGCTACACCTTC
- TRBJ2-3 TRBD2 TRBV27 CASSLGLAGAHLPSDTQYF TGTGCCAGCAGTTTAGGACTAGCGGGGGCCCACCTTCCTTCAGATACGCAGTATTTT
- TRBJ2-7 - TRBV28 CASSSPPGSYEQYF TGTGCCAGCAGTTCCCCGCCTGGGAGTTACGAGCAGTACTTC
- TRBJ2-3 TRBD2 TRBV28 CASSLAGGGDTQYF TGTGCCAGCTCACTAGCGGGGGGTGGAGATACGCAGTATTTT
- TRBJ1-2 - TRBV13 CASSLRQSNYGYTF TGTGCCAGCAGCTTAAGACAGTCTAACTATGGCTACACCTTC
few TRBJ2-7 TRBD2 TRBV4-1 CASSQLREGYEQYF TGCGCCAGCAGCCAACTGAGGGAGGGGTACGAGCAGTACTTC
few TRBJ1-1 - TRBV5-6 CASSLGSWATEAFF TGTGCCAGCAGCTTGGGGTCCTGGGCCACTGAAGCTTTCTTT
- TRBJ2-7 - TRBV19 CASSIGAKSSYEQYF TGTGCCAGTAGTATTGGGGCTAAGAGCTCCTACGAGCAGTACTTC
- TRBJ2-7 TRBD1 TRBV7-2 CASSLQGAGSYEQYF TGTGCCAGCAGCTTACAGGGGGCCGGTTCCTACGAGCAGTACTTC
- TRBJ1-1 - TRBV25-1 CASSDRWNTEAFF TGTGCCAGCAGTGACAGGTGGAACACTGAAGCTTTCTTT
- TRBJ2-3 - TRBV27 CASSLRGTTDTQYF TGTGCCAGCAGTTTACGGGGAACCACAGATACGCAGTATTTT
- TRBJ2-2 TRBD2 TRBV5-6 CASSPRPGGAVTGELFF TGTGCCAGCAGCCCGAGGCCCGGGGGGGCGGTGACCGGGGAGCTGTTTTTT
- TRBJ2-3 - TRBV19 CAAGSGTDTQYF TGTGCCGCCGGGTCCGGCACAGATACGCAGTATTTT
- TRBJ2-5 TRBD2 TRBV9 CASSVDGRAGSPKETQYF TGTGCCAGCAGCGTAGATGGGAGGGCGGGATCTCCAAAGGAGACCCAGTACTTC
- TRBJ2-7 TRBD2 TRBV5-4 CASSLGTSGRAGSSEQYF TGTGCCAGCAGCTTGGGGACTAGCGGGAGGGCCGGAAGCTCCGAGCAGTACTTC
- TRBJ2-7 TRBD1 TRBV7-2 CASSITGQGYEQYF TGTGCCAGCAGTATCACCGGACAGGGCTACGAGCAGTACTTC
- TRBJ2-1 - TRBV6-5 CASSYSAQVSYNEQFF TGTGCCAGCAGTTACTCGGCACAGGTCTCCTACAATGAGCAGTTCTTC